This T cell receptor beta chain was captured by sequencing in a study of blood T cell repertoires in COVID-19. Study information: Material from acute and convalescent COVID-19 was sourced from the United States, Italy and Spain. T cells, B-cell-depleted T cells, or PBMCs provided the cDNA or gDNA that served as material.

Measured with immunoSEQ multiplex PCR; TCRdb has only the in-frame clones, and not every one. The sample lists 180,000 or so clones, roughly nine tenths occurring once. J lost 3 bases, V lost 5 bases, and 11 bases had no gene match. Germline V lookup: CDR1 SGHVS, CDR2 FNYEAQ. There are 16 residues in the CDR3. The source of this sequence is a man between 18 and 35 years old with acute or convalescent COVID-19. The gene calls are TRBV7-6 and TRBJ2-3; the match to TRBD2 covers 7 bases. The sequenced sample was peripheral blood. The DNA of the CDR3 is TGTGCCAGCAGCCTTTCGGGCGGGGGAGGGACAGATACGCAGTATTTT. Translating gives CASSLSGGGGTDTQYF. Looking up the rest from reference TRBV7-6 and TRBJ2-3 gives the full variable domain: GAGVSQSPRYKVTKRGQDVALRCDPISGHVSLYWYRQALGQGPEFLTYFNYEAQQDKSGLPNDRFSAERPEGSISTLTIQRTEQRDSAMYRCASSLSGGGGTDTQYFGPGTRLTVL.